This T cell receptor beta chain was sequenced in a study of OX40 agonist ivuxolimab in advanced cancers. Study results and caveats: Determination of antigen specificity was not performed for the expanded peripheral T cells.

About this clone itself: The antigen remains unidentified.

The table came from immunoSEQ multiplex PCR; TCRdb's copy has only in-frame clones and leaves some out. The table includes tens of thousands of clones, roughly 94% detected once. The length of the CDR3 is 13 residues. The germline V gene has CDR1 MDHEN and CDR2 SYDVKM. V lost 5 bases and J lost 6; bases outside the gene matches: 4. The sample consisted of CD4+ or CD8+ T cells sorted from blood, taken in a trial of the OX40 agonist ivuxolimab. The chain carries TRBV28 and TRBJ2-7; TRBD1 matches at 10 bases. This TCR was sampled from an adult with an advanced solid tumor such as melanoma, head and neck, liver or kidney cancer. The CDR3 here is CASSRTGGSEQYF. The DNA of the CDR3 is TGTGCCAGCAGTCGGACAGGGGGTAGCGAGCAGTACTTC.